This TCR beta chain appears in the sequencing data of a study of blood T cell repertoires in COVID-19. As for the study in general: Sites across the United States, Italy and Spain contributed samples from acute and convalescent COVID-19. The cDNA or gDNA used as material had been derived from T cells, B-cell-depleted T cells, or PBMCs.

The CDR3 is made up of 11 amino acids. The V gene's germline CDR1 is DFQATT and CDR2 SNEGSKA (reference sequence). V lost 3 bases and J lost 6, with 6 bases in between. In the authors' workflow: Scientists estimated how many nucleated cells there were by amplifying reference gene primers. Assay: immunoSEQ multiplex PCR; the TCRdb copy retains only in-frame clones and omits some. Clone size and the V and J calls come from that table; the DNA yielded D and trimming. Here the sample spans some 120,000 clones, 87% being singletons. The chain is built from TRBV20-1 and TRBJ1-5; D gene ambiguous. The TCR comes from a woman aged 60-75 years with acute or convalescent COVID-19. Sequenced input: peripheral blood. Here the CDR3 reads CSASTGQPQHF. For the CDR3, the DNA is TGCAGTGCTAGCACGGGTCAGCCCCAGCATTTT.